Following are 7 T cell receptor beta chains from one sample sequenced in a study of blood T cell repertoires in COVID-19 (dated by TCRdb to 2018 to 2020). Library prep was done by the immunoSEQ multiplex PCR assay. TCRdb carries this immuneACCESS record with in-frame sequences only. Its versions omit some clonotypes, under half of them owing to an unresolved V gene in the studies checked, with the rest unexplained. Present in this sample are a few hundred thousand clones, around nine tenths of which were seen just once. 10% of the sample belongs to the ten largest clones. Sequenced sample: PBMCs or T cells enriched from blood (not recorded which). The receptors come from a woman aged 45-60 years who had recovered from COVID-19.

V usage is TRBV7-9 and J usage is TRBJ1-2, with unresolved D. This CDR3 region has 14 residues. Trimming removed 6 bases from V and 0 bases from J, with 11 bases in between. CDR1 and CDR2 (germline): SEHNR, FQNEAQ (reference sequence). CDR3 loop: CASSLRSANYGYTF. The DNA for the CDR3 is TGTGCCAGCAGTTTGCGATCGGCTAACTATGGCTACACCTTC.

The rearrangement links TRBV5-1 to TRBJ1-5; D gene unclear. The CDR3 covers 14 residues. V lost 7 bases and J lost 0, with 11 bases in between. Germline V gene sequence: CDR1 SGHRS, CDR2 YFSETQ. CDR3 region: CASYLNYSNQPQHF. The CDR3 DNA reads TGCGCCAGCTATCTTAATTATAGCAATCAGCCCCAGCATTTT.

This clone was detected only a few times. The V call is TRBV7-2, the J call TRBJ2-3; 8 bases are a match to TRBD1. Germline V CDR1 and CDR2: SGHTA, FQGNSA. This CDR3 spans 19 amino acids. The V segment lost 2 bases and the J segment 4 bases; nucleotides outside the gene matches: 17. The CDR3 here is CASSLRRLSWQGAADTQYF. The CDR3 DNA reads as TGTGCCAGCAGCTTACGTCGTCTCTCTTGGCAGGGGGCGGCAGATACGCAGTATTTT.

The chain couples TRBV19 to TRBJ2-2; possibly TRBD1 for D (6 bases). The CDR3 extends over 18 amino acids. Per the germline V gene, CDR1 is LNHDA and CDR2 is SQIVND (reference sequence). Deletions cut 10 bases from V and 7 bases from J, with 31 bases between. CDR3: CAIQVSRTWKGDGGELFF. DNA of the CDR3: TGTGCCATCCAAGTATCGCGTACCTGGAAGGGGGATGGCGGGGAGCTGTTTTTT. Using reference TRBV19 and TRBJ2-2 for the parts outside the CDR3, the full variable domain is DGGITQSPKYLFRKEGQNVTLSCEQNLNHDAMYWYRQDPGQGLRLIYYSQIVNDFQKGDIAEGYSVSREKKESFPLTVTSAQKNPTAFYLCAIQVSRTWKGDGGELFFGEGSRLTVL.

V and J are TRBV19 and TRBJ1-1; no clear D. The CDR3 sequence is 16 residues long. V was trimmed by 5 bases and J by 5 bases, leaving 21 bases between them. In germline, CDR1 is LNHDA, CDR2 SQIVND (reference sequence). CDR3 in amino acids: CASSYIPGAGKTEAFF. The CDR3 DNA sequence: TGTGCCAGTAGTTACATACCGGGAGCAGGAAAGACTGAAGCTTTCTTT.

J is TRBJ1-1 and V is TRBV6-2 or TRBV6-3; D might be TRBD1 (6 bases). The germline V gene has CDR1 MNHEY and CDR2 SVGEGT. The V gene lost 0 bases and the J gene lost 4 bases, with 6 bases spanning the gap. This CDR3 region has 13 residues. The CDR3 DNA reads TGTGCCAGCAGTTACTCGGGGGCCACTGAAGCTTTCTTT. This gives the protein CASSYSGATEAFF.

V and J are TRBV24-1 and TRBJ2-1; D perhaps matches TRBD2 (6 bases). The V end lost 4 bases, the J end lost 6 bases, and 12 bases lay between the germline ends. The germline gives CDR1 KGHDR, CDR2 SFDVKD. This CDR3 has 14 residues. In DNA, the CDR3 is TGTGCCACCAGTGACGCCGGGAGAATCAATGAGCAGTTCTTC. Amino acid sequence: CATSDAGRINEQFF.